Listed below are T cell receptor beta chains from one sample, sequenced in a study of CD8+ T cells in alopecia areata. This table comes from immunoSEQ multiplex PCR, and its TCRdb copy is limited to in-frame clones, with some not included. The repertoire consists of roughly 210,000 clones, with about 40% occurring once and the leading ten covering about 2.4%. The sample was CD4+ T cells sorted from blood, taken between weeks 36 and 40, from a patient treated with tofacitinib. These receptors all come from a human donor with alopecia areata. CDR3s include the opening cysteine and the closing phenylalanine or tryptophan. D genes are given only for firm matches. Size is omitted from some rows. Given values are once, few, many or a class for expanded clones.

v_call: TRBV6-6
j_call: TRBJ2-6
d_call: TRBD2
clone_size: few
cdr3_nt: TGTGCCAGCGGTACGGGGGGCTCTGGGGCCAACGTCCTGACTTTC
cdr3_aa: CASGTGGSGANVLTF

v_call: TRBV5-4
j_call: TRBJ2-5
d_call: .
clone_size: .
cdr3_nt: TGTGCCAGCAGCTTAGGCGGCCAAGAGACCCAGTACTTC
cdr3_aa: CASSLGGQETQYF

v_call: TRBV10-3
j_call: TRBJ2-7
d_call: .
clone_size: few
cdr3_nt: TGTGCCTACGCCAGGCAAAGTGGGGACGAGCAGTACTTC
cdr3_aa: CAYARQSGDEQYF

v_call: TRBV5-1
j_call: TRBJ2-1
d_call: .
clone_size: few
cdr3_nt: TGCGCCAGCAGCTGGATCCTCCGGCGGGATCACTACAATGAGCAGTTCTTC
cdr3_aa: CASSWILRRDHYNEQFF

v_call: TRBV27
j_call: TRBJ2-2
d_call: .
clone_size: .
cdr3_nt: TGTGCCAGCAGTAAGGTACAGGCGAACACCGGGGAGCTGTTTTTT
cdr3_aa: CASSKVQANTGELFF

v_call: TRBV30
j_call: TRBJ1-4
d_call: .
clone_size: .
cdr3_nt: TGTGCCTGGAGGGGGTTCAGAAATGAAAAACTGTTTTTT
cdr3_aa: CAWRGFRNEKLFF

v_call: TRBV29-1
j_call: TRBJ2-3
d_call: TRBD2
clone_size: .
cdr3_nt: TGCAGCGTTGTTAGCGGGAGAGACACAGATACGCAGTATTTT
cdr3_aa: CSVVSGRDTDTQYF

v_call: TRBV28
j_call: TRBJ1-4
d_call: TRBD1
clone_size: .
cdr3_nt: TGTGCCAGTTCGACAGGGAGGGAAGTCGGAAAACTGTTTTTT
cdr3_aa: CASSTGREVGKLFF

v_call: TRBV5-4
j_call: TRBJ2-7
d_call: TRBD1
clone_size: .
cdr3_nt: TGTGCCAGCAGCCGAGGGGACAGGGCCTCCGAGCAGTACTTC
cdr3_aa: CASSRGDRASEQYF

v_call: TRBV5-8
j_call: TRBJ2-7
d_call: .
clone_size: .
cdr3_nt: TGTGCCAGCACGTGGGATTTGGCCGAGCAGTACTTC
cdr3_aa: CASTWDLAEQYF

v_call: TRBV9
j_call: TRBJ2-1
d_call: TRBD1
clone_size: .
cdr3_nt: TGTGCCAGCAGCGAGGGACAGGGGCCCTACAATGAGCAGTTCTTC
cdr3_aa: CASSEGQGPYNEQFF

v_call: TRBV30
j_call: TRBJ2-5
d_call: .
clone_size: few
cdr3_nt: TGTGCCTGGAGCTGGGGGGGCCCCCAAGAGACCCAGTACTTC
cdr3_aa: CAWSWGGPQETQYF

v_call: TRBV2
j_call: TRBJ2-3
d_call: .
clone_size: .
cdr3_nt: TGTGCCAGCAGCGGGACTTCCAGCACAGATACGCAGTATTTT
cdr3_aa: CASSGTSSTDTQYF

v_call: TRBV30
j_call: TRBJ2-2
d_call: .
clone_size: .
cdr3_nt: TGTGCCTGGAGACCGCTGATATACACCGGGGAGCTGTTTTTT
cdr3_aa: CAWRPLIYTGELFF

v_call: TRBV29-1
j_call: TRBJ2-2
d_call: TRBD1
clone_size: once
cdr3_nt: TGCAGCGTCCATCGGGCCGAGACAGGGTCCACCGGGGAGCTGTTTTTT
cdr3_aa: CSVHRAETGSTGELFF

v_call: TRBV25-1
j_call: TRBJ2-5
d_call: .
clone_size: once
cdr3_nt: TGTGCCAGCAGTGAAGGGTGGGAGACCCAGTACTTC
cdr3_aa: CASSEGWETQYF

v_call: TRBV29-1
j_call: TRBJ1-2
d_call: .
clone_size: few
cdr3_nt: TGCAGCGTTGCAAGGGTAACAGGGCCCTATGGCTACACCTTC
cdr3_aa: CSVARVTGPYGYTF

v_call: TRBV7-2
j_call: TRBJ2-1
d_call: .
clone_size: few
cdr3_nt: TGTGCCAGCAGCTACCGGCTGGGTGAGCAGTTCTTC
cdr3_aa: CASSYRLGEQFF

v_call: TRBV6-5
j_call: TRBJ2-4
d_call: .
clone_size: .
cdr3_nt: TGTGCCAGCAGTTACGGAGCGCAACCGTACAAAAACATTCAGTACTTC
cdr3_aa: CASSYGAQPYKNIQYF

v_call: TRBV28
j_call: TRBJ1-1
d_call: .
clone_size: .
cdr3_nt: TGTGCCAGCAGGCCGACGGTAAAACCTAACACTGAAGCTTTCTTT
cdr3_aa: CASRPTVKPNTEAFF

v_call: TRBV6-5
j_call: TRBJ2-2
d_call: .
clone_size: few
cdr3_nt: TGTGCCAGCAGCCCACCAAACACCGGGGAGCTGTTTTTT
cdr3_aa: CASSPPNTGELFF

v_call: TRBV4-1
j_call: TRBJ2-7
d_call: .
clone_size: .
cdr3_nt: TGCGCCAGCAGCCAAGAAGAAGGGGCCTTGCGCGCCTACGAGCAGTACTTC
cdr3_aa: CASSQEEGALRAYEQYF

v_call: TRBV11-2
j_call: TRBJ2-7
d_call: .
clone_size: few
cdr3_nt: TGTGCCAGCAGCTTAGGGTTAGCCTCCTCCTACGAGCAGTACTTC
cdr3_aa: CASSLGLASSYEQYF